This T cell receptor (beta chain) was captured by sequencing in a study of identifying expanded T cells in peripheral blood. TCRdb's copy holds only in-frame clones and misses some; the assay was immunoSEQ multiplex PCR. The sample includes around 82,000 clones, roughly 84% of them seen just once. Findings and caveats of the study: Clone count variance between roughly 2-week samples rose with total template count. Differentially abundant clones: about 1.2 between replicates, 16.4 at around 14 days, less than 20 at four.

No infections or other immune events were documented during collection. Regarding this clone: Its target is not known.

This CDR3 is 13 amino acids long. Trimming shortened V by 4 bases and J by 7 bases, and 14 bases separated the two germline ends. Germline CDR1 SGHRS, CDR2 YFSETQ. Material: blood. The J gene is TRBJ1-1, the V gene TRBV5-1; TRBD1 is a possible D gene (6 bases). The receptor's source is a person aged 18-70 years in good health. As DNA, the CDR3 is TGCGCCAGCAGCCATGGGACACCTGGTGAAGCTTTCTTT. This translates into CASSHGTPGEAFF. Full variable domain (rest looked up from reference TRBV5-1 and TRBJ1-1): KAGVTQTPRYLIKTRGQQVTLSCSPISGHRSVSWYQQTPGQGLQFLFEYFSETQRNKGNFPGRFSGRQFSNSRSEMNVSTLELGDSALYLCASSHGTPGEAFFGQGTRLTVV.